One and the same sample provided the 13 T cell receptor beta chains below, sequenced in a study of neurological immune-mediated disorders. Each CDR3 protein gets one entry after TCRdb re-called the 5' RACE reads with MiXCR. Of roughly 80,000 distinct CDR3 sequences in the sample, over 15% were seen once. The sequencing input was PBMCs. The receptors here all came from a woman aged 40 to 50 in good health.

The CDR3 region has the DNA TGCGCCAGCAGTGATAAGGGGGCGGACGGAGGTGAGCAGTTCTTC. Translating gives CASSDKGADGGEQFF. The rearrangement links TRBV10-1 to TRBJ2-1; TRBD1 aligns across 7 bases. The CDR3 runs to 15 residues. CDR1 is WNHNN and CDR2 is SYGVQD in the germline V gene (reference sequence). The junction had 11 bases not matched to a gene; V was cut back by 3 bases and J by 9 bases.

The gene calls are TRBV2 and TRBJ1-5, with TRBD1 as a possible D gene (6 bases). Germline-derived CDR1 and CDR2 are SNHLY and FYNNEI. CDR3 length: 11 residues. The V end was cut by 6 bases, the J end by 9 bases, with 9 bases between. This CDR3 is CASREGGPQHF. CDR3 nucleotides: TGTGCCAGCAGGGAGGGGGGGCCCCAGCATTTT.

There are many counts of this clonotype. The J gene is TRBJ1-6, the V gene TRBV18; a weak D match, TRBD1 (5 bases). Deletions cut 6 bases from V and 6 bases from J, with 15 bases between. Germline V CDR1 and CDR2: KGHSH, LQKENI. The CDR3 contains 15 residues. The CDR3 bases are TGTGCCAGCTCGCCGGGGGATGGGGTTAATTCACCCCTCCACTTT. As protein: CASSPGDGVNSPLHF.

V and J are TRBV2 and TRBJ1-4; D is uncertain. The CDR3 covers 14 residues. Germline V gene data show CDR1 as SNHLY and CDR2 as FYNNEI. Trimming pared 5 bases from V and 6 bases from J, leaving 13 bases between. CDR3 sequence reads: CASSSFWGDEKLFF. The CDR3 region has the DNA TGTGCCAGCAGTTCCTTTTGGGGAGATGAAAAACTGTTTTTT. Full variable domain (missing parts from reference TRBV2 and TRBJ1-4): EPEVTQTPSHQVTQMGQEVILRCVPISNHLYFYWYRQILGQKVEFLVSFYNNEISEKSEIFDDQFSVERPDGSNFTLKIRSTKLEDSAMYFCASSSFWGDEKLFFGSGTQLSVL.

Many counts were recorded for this clonotype. This rearrangement joins TRBV5-1 to TRBJ1-6; possibly TRBD1 for D (6 bases). Germline CDR1 reads SGHRS; CDR2 reads YFSETQ. There are 16 residues in the CDR3. Trimming took off 1 base at V and 9 bases at J, with 17 bases between the two ends. CDR3: CASSLSGGGFSSPLHF. As DNA, the CDR3 is TGCGCCAGCAGCTTGTCGGGGGGCGGCTTTAGTTCACCCCTCCACTTT.

This clonotype was seen ten or more times. The chain employs TRBV7-2 and TRBJ2-1; 8 bases fit TRBD2. Germline CDR1 reads SGHTA; CDR2 reads FQGNSA. The CDR3 consists of 16 residues. V lost 1 base and J lost 4; bases outside the gene matches: 6. The CDR3 reads CASSLGAGGGYNEQFF. CDR3 nucleotide sequence: TGTGCCAGCAGCTTAGGGGCGGGGGGCGGTTACAATGAGCAGTTCTTC.

The gene calls are TRBV3-1 and TRBJ2-1; a weak D match, TRBD2 (6 bases). Germline-derived CDR1 and CDR2 are LGHDT and YNNKEL (reference sequence). The CDR3 is 14 amino acids. V dropped 2 bases and J dropped 7 bases, with 12 bases sitting between them. CDR3 sequence reads: CASSQMRLVNEQFF. CDR3 nucleotide sequence: TGTGCCAGCAGCCAAATGAGACTAGTGAATGAGCAGTTCTTC.

The genes are TRBV9 and TRBJ1-4, with D possibly being TRBD1 (5 bases). The length of the CDR3 is 15 residues. In germline, CDR1 is SGDLS, CDR2 YYNGEE. Trimming cost V 3 bases and J 2 bases, with 11 bases left between them. The CDR3: CASSAWGVTNEKLFF. In DNA form, the CDR3 reads TGTGCCAGCAGCGCCTGGGGGGTTACTAATGAAAAACTGTTTTTT.

This clonotype was picked up many times. The V and J genes are TRBV20-1 and TRBJ2-3, with a possible D match to TRBD1 (7 bases). Trimming shortened V by 7 bases and J by 3 bases, and 17 bases separated the two germline ends. The germline V gene encodes CDR1 DFQATT and CDR2 SNEGSKA (reference sequence). The CDR3 is made up of 14 amino acids. The CDR3 reads CSVGGGVLTDTQYF. CDR3 DNA sequence: TGCAGTGTAGGGGGCGGGGTCTTAACAGATACGCAGTATTTT.

This clonotype was seen repeatedly, ten times or more. This rearrangement joins TRBV6-2 or TRBV6-3 to TRBJ2-1; either TRBD1 or TRBD2 may fit D (5 bases each). Germline V CDR1 and CDR2: MNHEY, SVGEGT. CDR3 length equals 12 residues. V was trimmed by 0 bases and J by 13 bases, leaving 10 bases between them. The CDR3 spells CASSYSRDPQFF. CDR3 nucleotides: TGTGCCAGCAGTTACTCTCGGGACCCACAGTTCTTC.

This rearrangement joins TRBV7-2 to TRBJ2-3, with TRBD1 as a possible D gene (7 bases). Looked up from germline, CDR1 is SGHTA and CDR2 is FQGNSA. With 3 bases removed from V and 2 bases from J, the gap between germline ends came to 18 bases. This CDR3 region has 17 residues. CDR3 sequence (DNA): TGTGCCAGCAGCTTCCCCCGGGGGACAGAACCCACAGATACGCAGTATTTT. Translating it yields CASSFPRGTEPTDTQYF.

Ten or more counts support this clonotype. This chain uses TRBV20-1 with TRBJ1-1; 7 bases line up with TRBD1. The CDR3 covers 15 residues. V lost 6 bases and J lost 2; bases outside the gene matches: 12. Germline CDR1 and CDR2: DFQATT and SNEGSKA (reference sequence). The CDR3 sequence is CSALFTGTVNTEAFF. For the CDR3, the DNA is TGCAGTGCCCTATTCACCGGGACAGTAAACACTGAAGCTTTCTTT.

The chain employs TRBV7-2 and TRBJ2-3; D gene ambiguous. Per germline, CDR1 SGHTA and CDR2 FQGNSA. The CDR3 totals 15 residues. Between the trimmed V and J ends, which lost 6 bases and 5 bases, there was a span of 18 bases. For the CDR3, the DNA is TGTGCCAGCAGTGGTGTATGGCCAGCCGAAGATACGCAGTATTTT. Translating it yields CASSGVWPAEDTQYF. Looking up the rest from reference TRBV7-2 and TRBJ2-3 gives the full variable domain: GAGVSQSPSNKVTEKGKDVELRCDPISGHTALYWYRQSLGQGLEFLIYFQGNSAPDKSGLPSDRFSAERTGGSVSTLTIQRTQQEDSAVYLCASSGVWPAEDTQYFGPGTRLTVL.